The 7 T cell receptor beta chains below were found in one sample sequenced in a study of radiotherapy plus CTLA-4 blockade in lung cancer. Only in-frame clones appear in the TCRdb table, and some are missing; sequencing was by immunoSEQ multiplex PCR. The repertoire holds more than 90,000 clones, 80% to 90% seen once, with under 5.5% in the top ten. The sequences come from peripheral blood, collected from a patient treated with radiotherapy plus ipilimumab. These receptors came from a human donor with non-small cell lung cancer that progressed on radiotherapy plus ipilimumab.

This chain connects TRBV29-1 to TRBJ1-1, with a tentative D call TRBD1 (5 bases). In germline, CDR1 is SQVTM, CDR2 ANQGSEA. The CDR3 length is 11 residues. V was pared by 4 bases and J by 5 bases, with 8 bases between. The CDR3 is CSVARGTEAFF. CDR3 bases: TGCAGCGTTGCCCGGGGGACTGAAGCTTTCTTT.

The genes are TRBV19 and TRBJ1-3; no firm D call. The germline V and J ends were trimmed by 10 bases and 3 bases, with 13 bases remaining between them. The CDR3 loop spans 13 amino acids. CDR1 and CDR2 (germline): LNHDA, SQIVND (reference sequence). CDR3: CATRGEGGNTIYF. CDR3 bases: TGTGCCACCAGAGGCGAAGGTGGAAACACCATATATTTT.

V is TRBV9 and J is TRBJ1-3, with D uncertain. This CDR3 contains 13 residues. Germline CDR1 is SGDLS and CDR2 is YYNGEE. V lost 3 bases and J 1 base, leaving 5 bases between the germline ends. The CDR3, as DNA: TGTGCCAGCAGCGCAGGTTCTGGAAACACCATATATTTT. Translation gives CASSAGSGNTIYF.

The chain uses TRBV18 and TRBJ2-1; D is possibly TRBD2 (6 bases). Germline CDR1 and CDR2: KGHSH and LQKENI. V shed 3 bases and J shed 10 bases, with 7 bases lying between them. The CDR3 has 11 amino acids. Here the CDR3 reads CASSPEGEQFF. The CDR3 bases are TGTGCCAGCTCACCGGAGGGGGAGCAGTTCTTC.

J is TRBJ2-7 and V is TRBV13; 9 bases line up with TRBD1. Germline V gene data show CDR1 as PRHDT and CDR2 as FYEKMQ (reference sequence). There are 14 residues in the CDR3. The V gene end was trimmed by 6 bases and the J gene end by 0 bases; junction bases not matched to a gene: 3. In DNA, the CDR3 is TGTGCCAGCAGGTTGGACAGGGGCTCCTACGAGCAGTACTTC. Translation: CASRLDRGSYEQYF.

This clone was observed a single time. The chain is built from TRBV6-5 and TRBJ2-1, with TRBD2 identical over 13 bases. Trimming took 6 bases from V and 7 from J; bases not matched to a gene: 6. CDR1 MNHEY and CDR2 SVGAGI come from the germline V gene. CDR3 size: 15 residues. CDR3 sequence (DNA): TGTGCCAGCAGCCGTGGACTAGCGGGAGATAATGAGCAGTTCTTC. It codes for CASSRGLAGDNEQFF.

This clone was found a few times. This chain uses TRBV6-6 with TRBJ2-2, with 8 bases fitting TRBD2. The V segment lost 5 bases and the J segment 4 bases; nucleotides outside the gene matches: 9. Germline V gives CDR1 MNHNY, CDR2 SVGAGI (reference sequence). The CDR3 is 16 residues long. CDR3 in DNA: TGTGCCAGCAGTCGGGGGGGGCAGGGAGGCACCGGGGAGCTGTTTTTT. Encoded protein: CASSRGGQGGTGELFF.